The 23 T cell receptor beta chains given below trace back to one sample, sequenced in a study of CD8 T cells in Susac syndrome (dated by TCRdb to the late 2010s). Library method: the immunoSEQ multiplex PCR assay. RNA was extracted using the RNeasy kit, and about 0.45 to 1 ug of the RNA was reverse transcribed with random hexamers. The public reads were run again by TCRdb, first through fastp at Q25 and then through MiXCR, and only productive beta chains were kept. Identical CDR3 protein sequences are pooled into one entry, listed with their most common genes and DNA. The sample data list under 200,000 distinct CDR3 sequences, and 91% of these were observed just once. The biggest ten clones account for 0.075% to 0.095% of the sample. Sequencing was done on a sample of CD4+ T cells from PBMCs. Source of these receptors: a human donor with Susac syndrome.

The chain recombines TRBV6-5 with TRBJ2-1, with 7 bases fitting TRBD2. The CDR3 contains 14 residues. The trim removed 5 bases at V and 0 bases at J, leaving 1 base unmatched. From germline, CDR1 is MNHEY and CDR2 SVGAGI. DNA of the CDR3: TGTGCCAGCAGTCGGGACTACTCCTACAATGAGCAGTTCTTC. The encoded protein is CASSRDYSYNEQFF.

This chain joins TRBV19 and TRBJ2-6; a possible D gene is TRBD2 (6 bases). Trimming pared 5 bases from V and 0 bases from J, leaving 17 bases between. The germline gives CDR1 LNHDA, CDR2 SQIVND (reference sequence). This CDR3 region has 18 residues. CDR3 residues: CASSAGIAGGSGANVLTF. CDR3 in DNA: TGTGCCAGTAGTGCGGGAATCGCCGGGGGCTCTGGGGCCAACGTCCTGACTTTC.

V gene TRBV20-1 combines with J gene TRBJ2-1; TRBD1 or TRBD2 may be the D gene (5 bases each). This CDR3 spans 17 amino acids. Germline V gene data show CDR1 as DFQATT and CDR2 as SNEGSKA (reference sequence). Trimming shortened V by 1 base and J by 4 bases, and 20 bases separated the two germline ends. CDR3 region: CSARGRWGTAEYNEQFF. The CDR3 nucleotides are TGCAGTGCTAGAGGGAGGTGGGGGACCGCCGAATACAATGAGCAGTTCTTC.

The chain has TRBV7-9 and TRBJ2-3; no firm D call. The CDR3 is 15 amino acids. CDR1 and CDR2 from the germline V gene are SEHNR and FQNEAQ (reference sequence). V gave up 2 bases and J gave up 1 base, with 10 bases separating them. CDR3 region: CASSLFSTRTDTQYF. CDR3 sequence (DNA): TGTGCCAGCAGCTTATTCTCTACTCGCACAGATACGCAGTATTTT.

This clonotype was counted between two and nine times. The CDR3 loop reads CATSDFPGQETQYF. As DNA, the CDR3 is TGTGCCACCAGTGATTTCCCAGGGCAAGAGACCCAGTACTTC. This chain joins TRBV24-1 and TRBJ2-5, with D possibly TRBD1 on 5 matching bases. Looked up from germline, CDR1 is KGHDR and CDR2 is SFDVKD. Between the trimmed V and J ends, which lost 1 base and 2 bases, there was a span of 7 bases. The CDR3 has 14 amino acids.

V is TRBV6-6 and J is TRBJ1-2, with unresolved D. V gave up 3 bases and J gave up 2 bases, with 7 bases separating them. This CDR3 is built from 13 residues. Germline CDR1 MNHNY, CDR2 SVGAGI (reference sequence). Here the CDR3 DNA reads TGTGCCAGCAGTTATTTACAGAACTATGGCTACACCTTC. Translation: CASSYLQNYGYTF.

The chain joins TRBV9 to TRBJ2-7, with D possibly matching TRBD1 (5 bases). Trimming pared 0 bases from V and 5 bases from J, leaving 12 bases between. The CDR3 runs 14 residues. CDR1 is SGDLS, CDR2 YYNGEE, per germline. Here the CDR3 reads CASSVGRAPNEQYF. The DNA of the CDR3 is TGTGCCAGCAGCGTAGGCAGGGCTCCGAACGAGCAGTACTTC. Variable domain in full (rest from reference TRBV9 and TRBJ2-7): DSGVTQTPKHLITATGQRVTLRCSPRSGDLSVYWYQQSLDQGLQFLIQYYNGEERAKGNILERFSAQQFPDLHSELNLSSLELGDSALYFCASSVGRAPNEQYFGPGTRLTVT.

This chain uses TRBV20-1 with TRBJ1-4; no firm D call. Germline-derived CDR1 and CDR2 are DFQATT and SNEGSKA (reference sequence). The CDR3 length is 13 residues. V was shortened by 3 bases and J by 0 bases, with 5 bases between the two germline ends. The CDR3 nucleotides read TGCAGTGCTAGGGAATCAACTAATGAAAAACTGTTTTTT. It yields the protein CSARESTNEKLFF.

The chain has TRBV6-2 or TRBV6-3 and TRBJ2-7; 9 bases align to TRBD2. V lost 0 bases to trimming and J lost 4 bases; unmatched junction nucleotides: 7. Germline-derived CDR1 and CDR2 are MNHEY and SVGEGT. The CDR3 covers 16 residues. The CDR3 DNA reads TGTGCCAGCAGTTACTCGGAACTAGCGGGTGGGTACGAGCAGTACTTC. It codes for CASSYSELAGGYEQYF.

The V call is TRBV7-9, the J call TRBJ2-7; D ambiguous. The length of the CDR3 is 14 residues. V lost 5 bases to trimming and J lost 2 bases, with 13 bases between them. CDR1 is SEHNR, CDR2 FQNEAQ, per germline (reference sequence). CDR3 nucleotides: TGTGCCAGCAGCCAAAATAACGGCCCCTACGAGCAGTACTTC. As protein: CASSQNNGPYEQYF.

The rearrangement links TRBV18 to TRBJ1-4; maybe TRBD1 (6 bases). The CDR3 contains 23 residues. V lost 2 bases to trimming and J lost 0 bases, with 31 bases between them. Germline-derived CDR1 and CDR2 are KGHSH and LQKENI. The CDR3 coding sequence is TGTGCCAGCTCACCAACGATCCTCAAGATTCTTCTACAGGGTCCCTCAACTAATGAAAAACTGTTTTTT. This sequence encodes CASSPTILKILLQGPSTNEKLFF.

The V and J genes are TRBV6-1 and TRBJ2-4; TRBD1 agrees at 7 bases. V dropped 0 bases and J dropped 6; count of bases not matched to a gene: 2. Germline lookup yields CDR1 MNHNS and CDR2 SASEGT. The CDR3 loop spans 14 amino acids. CDR3 amino acids: CASSEAAGGNIQYF. The CDR3 DNA sequence: TGTGCCAGCAGTGAAGCGGCAGGGGGAAACATTCAGTACTTC.

J is TRBJ2-4 and V is TRBV12-3 or TRBV12-4; maybe TRBD2 (5 bases). This CDR3 spans 11 amino acids. V shed 5 bases and J shed 13 bases, with 12 bases lying between them. CDR3 DNA sequence: TGTGCCAGCAGTATCGGACGGGAACAGTACTTC. It codes for CASSIGREQYF.

The chain joins TRBV18 to TRBJ1-5; D remains ambiguous. The V end lost 2 bases, the J end lost 4 bases, and 12 bases lay between the germline ends. CDR3 size: 15 residues. From germline, CDR1 is KGHSH and CDR2 LQKENI. This chain's CDR3 is CASSPDSSRNQPQHF. As DNA, the CDR3 is TGTGCCAGCTCACCAGACTCCTCGCGGAATCAGCCCCAGCATTTT.

The V gene is TRBV10-3, the J gene TRBJ2-5; D unresolved. In germline, CDR1 is ENHRY, CDR2 SYGVKD. V lost 4 bases and J lost 5, with 8 bases in between. CDR3 length equals 12 residues. The CDR3 sequence: CAISALDETQYF. The DNA for the CDR3 is TGTGCCATCAGTGCCCTGGACGAGACCCAGTACTTC.

The V gene is TRBV7-2, the J gene TRBJ2-5; D is possibly TRBD2 (6 bases). Trimming pared 6 bases from V and 5 bases from J, leaving 13 bases between. Germline CDR1 is SGHTA and CDR2 is FQGNSA. The CDR3 is 13 amino acids. CDR3 in DNA: TGTGCCAGCAGGACTGCGGGGCTGGAGACCCAGTACTTC. Encoded protein: CASRTAGLETQYF.

V gene TRBV7-9 combines with J gene TRBJ1-3; the D is unclear. Germline V gene sequence: CDR1 SEHNR, CDR2 FQNEAQ (reference sequence). Trimming removed 6 bases from V and 0 bases from J, with 15 bases in between. This CDR3 contains 16 residues. Here the CDR3 reads CASSPPFWVSGNTIYF. The CDR3 nucleotides read TGTGCCAGCAGTCCTCCTTTTTGGGTCTCTGGAAACACCATATATTTT.

The rearrangement uses TRBV7-9 and TRBJ2-5; perhaps TRBD1 as D (5 bases). V lost 0 bases, J lost 3 bases, and 14 bases lay in between. The CDR3 totals 16 residues. Germline loops: CDR1 SEHNR, CDR2 FQNEAQ (reference sequence). The CDR3 DNA follows: TGTGCCAGCAGCTTAGCGGGTCAGGGCCTAAAAGAGACCCAGTACTTC. It codes for CASSLAGQGLKETQYF.

The rearrangement links TRBV6-5 to TRBJ2-1, with TRBD2 identical over 9 bases. Per the germline V gene, CDR1 is MNHEY and CDR2 is SVGAGI. CDR3 size: 17 residues. The V segment lost 0 bases and the J segment 4 bases; nucleotides outside the gene matches: 7. The CDR3 DNA is TGTGCCAGCAGTTACTCGGCGGCTAGCGGGATGTACAATGAGCAGTTCTTC. As protein: CASSYSAASGMYNEQFF.

The chain joins TRBV6-1 to TRBJ2-3, with 11 bases lining up with TRBD1. This CDR3 spans 14 amino acids. The V segment lost 2 bases and the J segment 7 bases; nucleotides outside the gene matches: 2. CDR1 MNHNS and CDR2 SASEGT come from the germline V gene. The CDR3 DNA is TGTGCCAGCAGTGAACGGACAGGGGGCAATACGCAGTATTTT. It codes for CASSERTGGNTQYF.

The J gene is TRBJ1-2, the V gene TRBV7-8; possibly TRBD1 for D (5 bases). The V end lost 5 bases, the J end lost 4 bases, and 14 bases lay between the germline ends. Germline-derived CDR1 and CDR2 are SGHVS and FQNEAQ. The CDR3 runs to 14 residues. The CDR3 is CASSTRVLGYGYTF. The CDR3 DNA reads TGTGCCAGCAGCACCAGGGTTCTCGGCTATGGCTACACCTTC.

Here the CDR3 DNA reads TGCAGTGCTAGAGGGGCGGTGGAGGAGGTCGATCAGCCCCAGCATTTT. Its translation: CSARGAVEEVDQPQHF. The V and J genes are TRBV20-1 and TRBJ1-5; no clear D gene. CDR3 length: 16 amino acids. Germline V gene sequence: CDR1 DFQATT, CDR2 SNEGSKA (reference sequence). V was trimmed by 1 base and J by 5 bases, leaving 18 bases between them.

The rearrangement links TRBV12-5 to TRBJ2-3; D remains ambiguous. The CDR3 is 12 amino acids. V was clipped by 2 bases and J by 5 bases, with 5 bases between them. Germline V CDR1 and CDR2: LGHNT, FRNRAP. The CDR3 DNA reads as TGTGCTAGTGGTTTGTTCCGAGATACGCAGTATTTT. Its protein product is CASGLFRDTQYF.